This TCR beta chain is drawn from a study of memory CD4+ T cells and cytomegalovirus serostatus. The sort gate was single viable CD3+CD4+CD8-CD45RO+ cells for memory CD4+ T cells. The CDR3 length is 16 residues. V was pared by 2 bases and J by 1 base, with 14 bases between. Germline V gene sequence: CDR1 SGHAT, CDR2 FQNNGV. This clone was found a few times. The assay was immunoSEQ multiplex PCR, and TCRdb's table has in-frame clones only and misses some. The table records 50,000 or so clones, 82% of them present only once. This chain links TRBV11-2 with TRBJ1-1; D perhaps matches TRBD1 (6 bases). Sequencing input: memory CD4+ T cells from blood. The TCR was taken from an adult in good health and CMV-seronegative. CDR3 protein: CASSLRWTEPNTEAFF. The CDR3 DNA is TGTGCCAGCAGCTTACGTTGGACAGAGCCGAACACTGAAGCTTTCTTT.